This T cell receptor (beta chain) comes out of a study of regulatory T cells in long-lasting Graves disease. Findings and limits, study-wide: New patients shared fewer public clonotypes (roughly 1,000) than persistent patients did (roughly 2,500).

Time point indicated: persistent/refractory GD, antithyroid drugs over 5 years with positive TRAb. Isolated PBMC RNA provided the starting material for the TCR library. Arm-PCR of CDR3 regions and iRepertoire HTBI primers were used to build TCR beta libraries. MiXCR was run by TCRdb on the multiplex PCR reads, yielding one entry per CDR3 protein. The data contain 400,000 to 500,000 distinct CDR3 sequences, about 22% of them singletons. About this clonotype itself: As yet, its antigen is unknown.

V lost 5 bases and J 4 bases, leaving 14 bases between the germline ends. The CDR3 consists of 14 residues. Per germline, CDR1 LNHDA and CDR2 SQIVND (reference sequence). Sequenced material: peripheral blood mononuclear cells (PBMCs), taken when the disease was refractory, from a patient treated with antithyroid drugs. The chain has TRBV19 and TRBJ1-2; no firm D call. The source is a female donor with Graves disease. The CDR3 DNA sequence: TGTGCCAGTAGTGTATTGGTGGGGAGCTATGGCTACACCTTC. It codes for CASSVLVGSYGYTF. Variable domain in full (rest from reference TRBV19 and TRBJ1-2): DGGITQSPKYLFRKEGQNVTLSCEQNLNHDAMYWYRQDPGQGLRLIYYSQIVNDFQKGDIAEGYSVSREKKESFPLTVTSAQKNPTAFYLCASSVLVGSYGYTFGSGTRLTVV.